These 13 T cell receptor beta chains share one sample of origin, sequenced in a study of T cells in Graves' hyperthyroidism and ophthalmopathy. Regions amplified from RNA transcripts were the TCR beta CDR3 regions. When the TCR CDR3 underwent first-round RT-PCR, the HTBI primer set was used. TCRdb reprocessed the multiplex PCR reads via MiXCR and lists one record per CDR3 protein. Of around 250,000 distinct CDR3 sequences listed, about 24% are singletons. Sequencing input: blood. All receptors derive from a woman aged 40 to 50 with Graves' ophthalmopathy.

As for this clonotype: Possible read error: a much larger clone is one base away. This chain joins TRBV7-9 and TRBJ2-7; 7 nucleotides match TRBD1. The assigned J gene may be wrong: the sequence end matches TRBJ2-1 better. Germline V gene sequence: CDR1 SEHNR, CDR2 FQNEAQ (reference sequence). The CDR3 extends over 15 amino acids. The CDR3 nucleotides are TGTGCCAGCAGCTCGGGGACAGTGGGCACCTACGAGCAGTTCTTC. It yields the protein CASSSGTVGTYEQFF.

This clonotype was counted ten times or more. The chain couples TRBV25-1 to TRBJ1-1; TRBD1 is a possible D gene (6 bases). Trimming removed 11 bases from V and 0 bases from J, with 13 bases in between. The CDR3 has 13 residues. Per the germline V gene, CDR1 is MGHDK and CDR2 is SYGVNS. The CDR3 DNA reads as TGTGCCTCCTTGGACAGTCTGAACACTGAAGCTTTCTTT. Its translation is CASLDSLNTEAFF. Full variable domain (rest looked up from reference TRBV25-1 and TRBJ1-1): EADIYQTPRYLVIGTGKKITLECSQTMGHDKMYWYQQDPGMELHLIHYSYGVNSTEKGDLSSESTVSRIRTEHFPLTLESARPSHTSQYLCASLDSLNTEAFFGQGTRLTVV.

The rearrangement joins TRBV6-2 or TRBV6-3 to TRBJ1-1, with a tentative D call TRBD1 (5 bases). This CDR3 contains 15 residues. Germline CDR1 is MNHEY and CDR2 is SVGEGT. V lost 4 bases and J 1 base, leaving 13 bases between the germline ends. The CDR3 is CASSLSARGNTEAFF. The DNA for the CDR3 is TGTGCCAGCAGTTTGTCGGCGAGGGGGAACACTGAAGCTTTCTTT.

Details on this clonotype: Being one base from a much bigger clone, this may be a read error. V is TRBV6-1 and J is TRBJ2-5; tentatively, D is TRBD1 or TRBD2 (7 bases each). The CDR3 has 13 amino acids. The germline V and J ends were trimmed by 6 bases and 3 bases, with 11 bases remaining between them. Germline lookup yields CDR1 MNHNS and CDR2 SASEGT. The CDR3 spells CASRPGGEETQYF. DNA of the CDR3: TGTGCCAGCAGGCCAGGGGGGGAAGAGACCCAGTACTTC.

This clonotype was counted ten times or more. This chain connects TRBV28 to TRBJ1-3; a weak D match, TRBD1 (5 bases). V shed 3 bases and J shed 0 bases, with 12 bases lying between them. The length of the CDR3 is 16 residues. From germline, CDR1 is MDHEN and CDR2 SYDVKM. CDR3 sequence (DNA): TGTGCCAGCAGTTTTCGGCGGGGGAGCTCTGGAAACACCATATATTTT. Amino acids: CASSFRRGSSGNTIYF.

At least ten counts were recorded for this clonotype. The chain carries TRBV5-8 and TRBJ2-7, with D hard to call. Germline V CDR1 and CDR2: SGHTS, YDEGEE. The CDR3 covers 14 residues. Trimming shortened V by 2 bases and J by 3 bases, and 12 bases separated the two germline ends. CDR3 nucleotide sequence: TGTGCCAGCAGCTTCCTTAATAGTTACTACGAGCAGTACTTC. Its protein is CASSFLNSYYEQYF.

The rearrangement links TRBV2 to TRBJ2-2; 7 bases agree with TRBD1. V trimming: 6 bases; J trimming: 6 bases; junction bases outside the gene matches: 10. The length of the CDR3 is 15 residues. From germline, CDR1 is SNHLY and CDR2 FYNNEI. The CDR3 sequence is CASRPTGVGSGELFF. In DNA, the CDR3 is TGTGCCAGCAGGCCAACAGGGGTAGGATCCGGGGAGCTGTTTTTT.

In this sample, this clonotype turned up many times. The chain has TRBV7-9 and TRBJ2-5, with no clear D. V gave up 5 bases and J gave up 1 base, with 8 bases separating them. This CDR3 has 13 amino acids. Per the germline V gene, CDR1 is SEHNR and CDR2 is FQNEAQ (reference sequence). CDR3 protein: CASSTTVQETQYF. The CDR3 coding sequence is TGTGCCAGCAGCACCACCGTCCAAGAGACCCAGTACTTC.

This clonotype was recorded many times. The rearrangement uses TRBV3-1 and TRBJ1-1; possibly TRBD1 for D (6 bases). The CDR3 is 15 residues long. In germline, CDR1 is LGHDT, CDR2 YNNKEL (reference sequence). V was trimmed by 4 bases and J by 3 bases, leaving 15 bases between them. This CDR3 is CASSPAGRQDTEAFF. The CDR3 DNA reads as TGTGCCAGCAGCCCCGCTGGACGACAGGACACTGAAGCTTTCTTT.

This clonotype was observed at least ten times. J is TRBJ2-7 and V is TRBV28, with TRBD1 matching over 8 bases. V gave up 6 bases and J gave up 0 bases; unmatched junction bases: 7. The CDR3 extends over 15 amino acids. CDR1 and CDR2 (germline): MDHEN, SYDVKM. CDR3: CASRPTGASSYEQYF. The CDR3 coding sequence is TGTGCCAGCAGACCGACAGGGGCTTCCTCCTACGAGCAGTACTTC.

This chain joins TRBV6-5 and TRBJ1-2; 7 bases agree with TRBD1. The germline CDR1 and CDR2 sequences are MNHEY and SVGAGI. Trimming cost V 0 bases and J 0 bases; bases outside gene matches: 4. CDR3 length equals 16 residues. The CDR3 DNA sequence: TGTGCCAGCAGTTACTCGCAGGGGGGGGCTAACTATGGCTACACCTTC. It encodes CASSYSQGGANYGYTF.

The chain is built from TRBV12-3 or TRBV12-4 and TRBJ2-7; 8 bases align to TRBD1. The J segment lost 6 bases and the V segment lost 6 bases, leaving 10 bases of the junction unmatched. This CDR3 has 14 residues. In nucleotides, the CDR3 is TGTGCCAGCAGCCCCAGGACAGGGTGGTCCGAGCAGTACTTC. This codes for CASSPRTGWSEQYF.

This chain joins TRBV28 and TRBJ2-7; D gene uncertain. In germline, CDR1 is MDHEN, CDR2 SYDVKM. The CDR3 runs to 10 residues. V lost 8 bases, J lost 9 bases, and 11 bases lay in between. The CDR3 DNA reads TGTGCCAGCGGAAGGCGGTCGCAGTACTTC. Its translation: CASGRRSQYF.